This T cell receptor (beta chain) comes out of a study of blood T cell repertoires in COVID-19. Looking at the study overall: The cDNA or gDNA used as material had been derived from T cells, B-cell-depleted T cells, or PBMCs.

The germline CDR1 and CDR2 sequences are SGHDT and YYEEEE. There are 14 residues in the CDR3. V was pared by 4 bases and J by 2 bases, with 10 bases between. Original data processing: Amplification from reference gene primers served as the basis for estimated nucleated cell counts. The protocol was immunoSEQ multiplex PCR, while the TCRdb copy is restricted to in-frame clones and leaves out a portion. V and J calls and clone size are as listed in that table; D and trimming were resolved from the DNA. The repertoire holds fewer than 350,000 clones, with roughly 87% as singletons. The sequence came from a man younger than 40 with COVID-19, enrolled during active disease. J is TRBJ1-3 and V is TRBV5-6; perhaps TRBD1 as D (6 bases). Sequencing was performed on peripheral blood. CDR3 region: CASSVRGPGNTIYF. The CDR3 DNA follows: TGTGCCAGCAGCGTCAGGGGACCTGGAAACACCATATATTTT.